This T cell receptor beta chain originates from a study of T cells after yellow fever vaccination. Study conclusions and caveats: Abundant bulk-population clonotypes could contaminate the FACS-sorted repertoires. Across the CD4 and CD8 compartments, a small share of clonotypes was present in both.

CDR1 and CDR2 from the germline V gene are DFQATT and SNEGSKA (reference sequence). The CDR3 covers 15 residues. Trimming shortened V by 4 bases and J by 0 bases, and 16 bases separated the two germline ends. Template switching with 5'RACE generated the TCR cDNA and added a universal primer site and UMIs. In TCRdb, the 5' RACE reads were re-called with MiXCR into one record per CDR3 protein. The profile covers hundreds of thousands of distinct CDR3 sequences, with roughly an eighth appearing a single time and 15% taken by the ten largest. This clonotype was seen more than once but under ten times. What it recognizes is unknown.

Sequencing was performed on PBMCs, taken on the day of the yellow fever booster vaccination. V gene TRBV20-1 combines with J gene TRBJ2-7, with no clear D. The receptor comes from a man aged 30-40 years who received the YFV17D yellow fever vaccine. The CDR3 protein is CSATSGERSSYEQYF. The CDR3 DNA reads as TGCAGTGCTACAAGTGGGGAAAGAAGCTCCTACGAGCAGTACTTC.